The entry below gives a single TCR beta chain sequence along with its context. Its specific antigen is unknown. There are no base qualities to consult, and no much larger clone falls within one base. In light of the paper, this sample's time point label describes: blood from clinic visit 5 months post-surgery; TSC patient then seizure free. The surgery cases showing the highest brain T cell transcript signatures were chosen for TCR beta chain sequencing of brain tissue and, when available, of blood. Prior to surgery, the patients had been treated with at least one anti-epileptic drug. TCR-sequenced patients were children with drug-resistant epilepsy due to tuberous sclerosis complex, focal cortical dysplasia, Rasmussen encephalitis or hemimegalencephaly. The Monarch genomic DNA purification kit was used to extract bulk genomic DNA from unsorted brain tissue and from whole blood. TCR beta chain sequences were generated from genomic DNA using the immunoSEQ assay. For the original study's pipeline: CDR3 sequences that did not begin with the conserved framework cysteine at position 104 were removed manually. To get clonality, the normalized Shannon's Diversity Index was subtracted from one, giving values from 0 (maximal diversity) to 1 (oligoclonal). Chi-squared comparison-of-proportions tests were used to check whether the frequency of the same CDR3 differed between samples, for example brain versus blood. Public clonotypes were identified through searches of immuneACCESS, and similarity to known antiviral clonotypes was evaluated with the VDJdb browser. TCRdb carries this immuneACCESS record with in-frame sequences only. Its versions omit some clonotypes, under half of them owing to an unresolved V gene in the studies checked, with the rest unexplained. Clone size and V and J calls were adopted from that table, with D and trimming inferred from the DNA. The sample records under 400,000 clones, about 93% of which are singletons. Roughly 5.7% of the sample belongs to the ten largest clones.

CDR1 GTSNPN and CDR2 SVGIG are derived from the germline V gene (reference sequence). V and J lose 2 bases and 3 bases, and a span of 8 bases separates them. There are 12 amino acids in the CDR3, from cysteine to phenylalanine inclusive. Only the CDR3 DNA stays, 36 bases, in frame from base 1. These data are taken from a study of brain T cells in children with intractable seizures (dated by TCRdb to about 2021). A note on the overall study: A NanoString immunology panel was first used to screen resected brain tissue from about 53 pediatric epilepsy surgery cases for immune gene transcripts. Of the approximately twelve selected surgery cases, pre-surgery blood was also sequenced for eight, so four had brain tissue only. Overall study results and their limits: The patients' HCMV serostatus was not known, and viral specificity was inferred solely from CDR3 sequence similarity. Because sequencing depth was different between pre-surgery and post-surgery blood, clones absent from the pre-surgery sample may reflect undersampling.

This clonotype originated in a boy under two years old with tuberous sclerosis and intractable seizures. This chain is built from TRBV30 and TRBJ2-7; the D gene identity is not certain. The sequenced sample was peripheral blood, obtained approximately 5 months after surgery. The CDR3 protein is CAWSPPGYEQYF. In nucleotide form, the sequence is TGTGCCTGGAGTCCTCCGGGCTACGAGCAGTACTTC.